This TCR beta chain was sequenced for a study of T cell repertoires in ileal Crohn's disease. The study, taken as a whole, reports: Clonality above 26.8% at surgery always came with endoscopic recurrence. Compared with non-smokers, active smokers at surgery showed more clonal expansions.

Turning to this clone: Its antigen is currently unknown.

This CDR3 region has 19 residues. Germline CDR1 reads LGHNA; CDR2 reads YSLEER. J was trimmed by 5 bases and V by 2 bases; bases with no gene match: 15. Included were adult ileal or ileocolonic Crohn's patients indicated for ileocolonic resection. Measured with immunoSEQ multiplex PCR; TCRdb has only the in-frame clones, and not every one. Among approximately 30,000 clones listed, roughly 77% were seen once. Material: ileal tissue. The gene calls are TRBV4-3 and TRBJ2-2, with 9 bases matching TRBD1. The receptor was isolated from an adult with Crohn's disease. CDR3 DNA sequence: TGCGCCAGCAGCCAAATAAACGTGGTACAGGGGGCGGCTACCGGGGAGCTGTTTTTT. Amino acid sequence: CASSQINVVQGAATGELFF.